There are many counts of the clone carrying this TCR beta chain. Its target is not known. The data were obtained in a study of neurological immune-mediated disorders. Whole-study results and caveats: HTLV-1-associated myelopathy displayed the greatest TCR clonal expansion, and multiple sclerosis exhibited the smallest, lower than that of healthy controls. None of the CDR3 amino acid sequences found in expanded clones was shared across subjects. This suggests that the TCR-beta repertoires were private in all groups.

Time point reported: technical triplicate 2. The unsorted libraries had their origin in 2 million PBMCs stored at -80 C. With 10-nucleotide random UMIs, 5'RACE was used to make the cDNA. One entry per CDR3 protein, called by TCRdb with MiXCR from the 5' RACE reads. The sample has about 55,000 distinct CDR3 sequences; approximately 25% are singletons. The clonotype was recovered from a man aged 55 to 70 with HTLV-1-associated myelopathy (HAM/TSP). Sequenced: PBMCs.

The CDR3 loop is CSVGKLAGGPGGETQYF. DNA for the CDR3: TGCAGCGTTGGGAAACTAGCGGGAGGTCCCGGGGGAGAGACCCAGTACTTC. The V call is TRBV29-1, the J call TRBJ2-5, with 12 bases fitting TRBD2. V shed 4 bases, J shed 4 bases, and the junction held 13 bases outside the gene matches. The CDR3 extends over 17 amino acids. The germline V gene has CDR1 SQVTM and CDR2 ANQGSEA.